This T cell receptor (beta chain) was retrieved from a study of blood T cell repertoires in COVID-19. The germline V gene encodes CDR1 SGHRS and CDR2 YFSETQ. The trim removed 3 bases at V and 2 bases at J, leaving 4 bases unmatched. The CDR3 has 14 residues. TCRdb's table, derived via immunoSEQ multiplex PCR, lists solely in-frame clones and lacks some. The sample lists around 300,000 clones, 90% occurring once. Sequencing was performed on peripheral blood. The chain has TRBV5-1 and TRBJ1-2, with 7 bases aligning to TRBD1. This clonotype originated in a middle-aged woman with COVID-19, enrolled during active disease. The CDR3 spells CASSWDSTNYGYTF. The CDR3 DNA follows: TGCGCCAGCAGCTGGGACAGCACCAACTATGGCTACACCTTC.